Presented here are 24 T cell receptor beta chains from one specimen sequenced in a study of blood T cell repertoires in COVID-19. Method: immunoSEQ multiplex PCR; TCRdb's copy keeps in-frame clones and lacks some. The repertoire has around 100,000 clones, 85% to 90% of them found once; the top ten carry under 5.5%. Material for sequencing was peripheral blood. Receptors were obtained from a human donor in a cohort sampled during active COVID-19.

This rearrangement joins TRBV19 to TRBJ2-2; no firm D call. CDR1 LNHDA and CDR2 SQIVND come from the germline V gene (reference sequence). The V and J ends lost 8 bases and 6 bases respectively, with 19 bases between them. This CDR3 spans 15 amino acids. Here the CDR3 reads CASAPLFPIPGELFF. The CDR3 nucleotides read TGTGCCAGTGCCCCACTGTTCCCAATTCCCGGGGAGCTGTTTTTT.

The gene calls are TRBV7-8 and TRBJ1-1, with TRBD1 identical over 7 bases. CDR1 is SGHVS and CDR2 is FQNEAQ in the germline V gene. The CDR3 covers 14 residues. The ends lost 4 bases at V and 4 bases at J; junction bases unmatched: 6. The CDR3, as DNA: TGTGCCAGCAGCTCTACAGGGGTAGCCACTGAAGCTTTCTTT. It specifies CASSSTGVATEAFF. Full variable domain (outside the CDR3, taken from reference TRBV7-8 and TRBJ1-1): GAGVSQSPRYKVAKRGQDVALRCDPISGHVSLFWYQQALGQGPEFLTYFQNEAQLDKSGLPSDRFFAERPEGSVSTLKIQRTQQEDSAVYLCASSSTGVATEAFFGQGTRLTVV.

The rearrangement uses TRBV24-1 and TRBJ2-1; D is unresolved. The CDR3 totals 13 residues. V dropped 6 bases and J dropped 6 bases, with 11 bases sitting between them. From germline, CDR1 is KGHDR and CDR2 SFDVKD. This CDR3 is CATSLAVINEQFF. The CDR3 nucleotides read TGTGCCACCAGTTTGGCCGTGATCAATGAGCAGTTCTTC.

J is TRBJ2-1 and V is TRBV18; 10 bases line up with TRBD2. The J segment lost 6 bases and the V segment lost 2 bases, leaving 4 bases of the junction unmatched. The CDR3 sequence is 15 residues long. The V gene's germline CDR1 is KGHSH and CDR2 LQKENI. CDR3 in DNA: TGTGCCAGCTCACCAGGTCTAGCGGGAGTCAATGAGCAGTTCTTC. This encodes CASSPGLAGVNEQFF.

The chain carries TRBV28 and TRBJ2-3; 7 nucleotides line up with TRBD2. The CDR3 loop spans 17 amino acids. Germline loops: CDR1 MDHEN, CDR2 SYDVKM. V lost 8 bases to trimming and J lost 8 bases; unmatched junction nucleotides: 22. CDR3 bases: TGTGCCAGCGAACAGGTCCCGCGACTAGCCCGAGTCGGTACGCAGTATTTT. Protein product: CASEQVPRLARVGTQYF. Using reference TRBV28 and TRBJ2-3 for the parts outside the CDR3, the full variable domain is DVKVTQSSRYLVKRTGEKVFLECVQDMDHENMFWYRQDPGLGLRLIYFSYDVKMKEKGDIPEGYSVSREKKERFSLILESASTNQTSMYLCASEQVPRLARVGTQYFGPGTRLTVL.

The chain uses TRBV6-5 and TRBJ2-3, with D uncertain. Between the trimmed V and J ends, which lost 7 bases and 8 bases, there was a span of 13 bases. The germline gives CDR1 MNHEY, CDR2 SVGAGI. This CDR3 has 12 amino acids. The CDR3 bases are TGTGCCAGCAACCCCCGAGGCGGTACGCAGTATTTT. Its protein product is CASNPRGGTQYF.

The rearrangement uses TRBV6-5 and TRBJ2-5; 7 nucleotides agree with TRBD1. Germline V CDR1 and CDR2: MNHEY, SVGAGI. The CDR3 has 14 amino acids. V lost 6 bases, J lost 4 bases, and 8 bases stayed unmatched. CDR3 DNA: TGTGCCAGCAGGCGGATGTCAGGGGGAGAGACCCAGTACTTC. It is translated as CASRRMSGGETQYF.

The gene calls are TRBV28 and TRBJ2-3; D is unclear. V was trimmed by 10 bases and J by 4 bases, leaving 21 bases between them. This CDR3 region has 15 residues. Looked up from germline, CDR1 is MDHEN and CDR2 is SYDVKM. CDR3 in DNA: TGTGCCACCAAGCCCCACGAGGAACGGCCAGATACGCAGTATTTT. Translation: CATKPHEERPDTQYF.

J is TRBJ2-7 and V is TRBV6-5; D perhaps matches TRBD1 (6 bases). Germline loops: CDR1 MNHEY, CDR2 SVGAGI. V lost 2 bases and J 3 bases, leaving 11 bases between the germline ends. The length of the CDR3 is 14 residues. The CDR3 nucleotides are TGTGCCAGCAGTTACGCCGGACAGAACTACGAGCAGTACTTC. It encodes CASSYAGQNYEQYF.

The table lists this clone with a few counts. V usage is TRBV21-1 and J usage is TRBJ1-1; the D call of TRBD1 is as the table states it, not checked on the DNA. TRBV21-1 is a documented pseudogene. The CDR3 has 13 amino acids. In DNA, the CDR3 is TGTGCCAGCAGCGACAGGATTAACACTGAAGCTTTCTTT. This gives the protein CASSDRINTEAFF.

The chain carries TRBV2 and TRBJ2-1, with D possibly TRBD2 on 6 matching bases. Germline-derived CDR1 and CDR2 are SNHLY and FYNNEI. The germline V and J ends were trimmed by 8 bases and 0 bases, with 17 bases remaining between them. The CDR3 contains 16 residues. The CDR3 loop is CASGGEGLYSYNEQFF. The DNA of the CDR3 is TGTGCCAGCGGGGGTGAAGGACTATACTCCTACAATGAGCAGTTCTTC.

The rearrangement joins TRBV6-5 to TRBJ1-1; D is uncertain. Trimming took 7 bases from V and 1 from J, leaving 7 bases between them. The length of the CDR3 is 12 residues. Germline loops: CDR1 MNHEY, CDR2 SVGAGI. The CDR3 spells CASTRGNTEAFF. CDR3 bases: TGTGCCAGCACGCGAGGGAACACTGAAGCTTTCTTT.

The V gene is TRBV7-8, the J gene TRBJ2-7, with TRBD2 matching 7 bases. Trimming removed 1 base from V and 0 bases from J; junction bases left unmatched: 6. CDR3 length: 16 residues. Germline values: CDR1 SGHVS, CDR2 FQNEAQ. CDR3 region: CASSLEVAGFSYEQYF. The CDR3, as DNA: TGTGCCAGCAGCTTAGAGGTAGCGGGCTTCTCCTACGAGCAGTACTTC.

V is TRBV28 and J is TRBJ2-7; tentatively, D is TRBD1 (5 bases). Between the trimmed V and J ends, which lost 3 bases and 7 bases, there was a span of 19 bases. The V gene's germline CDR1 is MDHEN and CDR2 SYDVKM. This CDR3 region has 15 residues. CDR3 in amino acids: CASSLYGAGSEEQYF. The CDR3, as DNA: TGTGCCAGCAGTTTGTACGGCGCAGGGTCAGAAGAGCAGTACTTC.

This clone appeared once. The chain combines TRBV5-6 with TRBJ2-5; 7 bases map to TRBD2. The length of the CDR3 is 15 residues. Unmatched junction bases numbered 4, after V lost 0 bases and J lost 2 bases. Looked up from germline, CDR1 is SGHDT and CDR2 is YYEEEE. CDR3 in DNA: TGTGCCAGCAGCTTGGTGGTTAGCGGGCAAGAGACCCAGTACTTC. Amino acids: CASSLVVSGQETQYF.

The CDR3 sequence: CASSEIQGSNTEAFF. CDR3 nucleotide sequence: TGTGCCAGCAGTGAAATACAGGGGTCGAACACTGAAGCTTTCTTT. This chain uses TRBV6-1 with TRBJ1-1; TRBD1 matches 7 bases. V gave up 2 bases and J gave up 1 base; unmatched junction bases: 4. Germline CDR1 MNHNS, CDR2 SASEGT. The CDR3 covers 15 residues.

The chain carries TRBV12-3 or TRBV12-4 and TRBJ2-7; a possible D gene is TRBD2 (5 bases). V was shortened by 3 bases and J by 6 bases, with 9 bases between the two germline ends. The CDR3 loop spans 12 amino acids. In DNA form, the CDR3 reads TGTGCCAGCAGTTTGATGGCGGGCGAGCAGTACTTC. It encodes CASSLMAGEQYF.

The CDR3 nucleotides read TGTGCCAGCAGGGATCTGGGGACAGTCGAGCAGTACTTC. It is translated as CASRDLGTVEQYF. The rearrangement joins TRBV12-3 or TRBV12-4 to TRBJ2-7; 7 nucleotides match TRBD1. The junction had 8 bases not matched to a gene; V was cut back by 6 bases and J by 6 bases. The CDR3 is 13 residues long.

The CDR3 coding sequence is TGTGCCACCAGCAGAGCGGGGAACATCTACGAGCAGTACTTC. Translated, it gives CATSRAGNIYEQYF. The chain recombines TRBV15 with TRBJ2-7, with D maybe TRBD2 (5 bases). Germline V lookup: CDR1 LNHNV, CDR2 YYDKDF (reference sequence). V was shortened by 1 base and J by 3 bases, with 10 bases between the two germline ends. The CDR3 runs to 14 residues.

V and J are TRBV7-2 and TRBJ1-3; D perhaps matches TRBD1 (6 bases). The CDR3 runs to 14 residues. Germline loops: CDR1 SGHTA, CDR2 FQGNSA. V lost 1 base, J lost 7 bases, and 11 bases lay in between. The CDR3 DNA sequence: TGTGCCAGCAGCTTAGGGGGGGGCGGGAACACCATATATTTT. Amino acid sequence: CASSLGGGGNTIYF. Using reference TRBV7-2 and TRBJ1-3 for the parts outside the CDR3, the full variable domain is GAGVSQSPSNKVTEKGKDVELRCDPISGHTALYWYRQSLGQGLEFLIYFQGNSAPDKSGLPSDRFSAERTGGSVSTLTIQRTQQEDSAVYLCASSLGGGGNTIYFGEGSWLTVV.

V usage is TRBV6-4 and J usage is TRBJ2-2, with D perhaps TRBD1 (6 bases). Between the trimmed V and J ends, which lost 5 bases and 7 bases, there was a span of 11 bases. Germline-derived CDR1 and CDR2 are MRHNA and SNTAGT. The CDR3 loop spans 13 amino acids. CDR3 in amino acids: CASSHRDNGELFF. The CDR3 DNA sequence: TGTGCCAGCAGTCACAGGGATAACGGGGAGCTGTTTTTT.

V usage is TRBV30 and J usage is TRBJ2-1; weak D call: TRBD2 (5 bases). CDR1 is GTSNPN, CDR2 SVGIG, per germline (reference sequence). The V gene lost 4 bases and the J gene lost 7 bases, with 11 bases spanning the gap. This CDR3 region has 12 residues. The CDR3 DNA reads TGTGCCTGGACGAGGTGGGAGAATGAGCAGTTCTTC. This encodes CAWTRWENEQFF.

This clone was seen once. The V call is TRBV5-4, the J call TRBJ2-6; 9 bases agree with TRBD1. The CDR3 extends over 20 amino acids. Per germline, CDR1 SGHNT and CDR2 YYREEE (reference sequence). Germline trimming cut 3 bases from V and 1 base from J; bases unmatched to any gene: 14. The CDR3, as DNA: TGTGCCAGCAGCTCGTCAACAGGGGGCGTGTTTCTATCTGGGGCCAACGTCCTGACTTTC. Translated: CASSSSTGGVFLSGANVLTF.

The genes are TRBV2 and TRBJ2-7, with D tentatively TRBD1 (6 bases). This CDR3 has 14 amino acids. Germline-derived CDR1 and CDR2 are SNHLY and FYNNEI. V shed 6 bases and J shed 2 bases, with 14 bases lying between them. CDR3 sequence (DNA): TGTGCCAGCAGCGTACAGGGACCCCCCTACGAGCAGTACTTC. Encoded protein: CASSVQGPPYEQYF.